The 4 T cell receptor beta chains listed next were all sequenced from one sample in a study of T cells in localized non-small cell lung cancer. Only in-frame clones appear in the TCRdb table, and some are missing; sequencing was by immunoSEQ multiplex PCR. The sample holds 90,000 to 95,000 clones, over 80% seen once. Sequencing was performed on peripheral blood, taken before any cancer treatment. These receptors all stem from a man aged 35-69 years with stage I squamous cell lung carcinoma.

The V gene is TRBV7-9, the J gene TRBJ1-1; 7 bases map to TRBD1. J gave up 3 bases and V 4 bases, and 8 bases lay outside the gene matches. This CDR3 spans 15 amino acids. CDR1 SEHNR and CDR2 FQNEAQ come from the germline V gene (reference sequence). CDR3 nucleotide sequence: TGTGCCAGCAGCTCCAACAGGGGTGGCGACACTGAAGCTTTCTTT. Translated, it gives CASSSNRGGDTEAFF.

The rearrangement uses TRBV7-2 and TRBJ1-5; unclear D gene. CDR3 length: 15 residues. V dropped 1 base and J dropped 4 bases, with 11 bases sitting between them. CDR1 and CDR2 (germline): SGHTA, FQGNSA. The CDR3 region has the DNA TGTGCCAGCAGCTTAGTCTCGTCGGGGAATCAGCCCCAGCATTTT. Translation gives CASSLVSSGNQPQHF.

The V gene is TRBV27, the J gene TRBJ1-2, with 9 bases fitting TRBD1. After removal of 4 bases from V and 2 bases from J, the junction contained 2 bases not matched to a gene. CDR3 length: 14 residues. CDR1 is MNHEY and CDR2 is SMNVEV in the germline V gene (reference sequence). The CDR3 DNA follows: TGTGCCAGCAGTTCGGACAGGGGAAACTATGGCTACACCTTC. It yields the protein CASSSDRGNYGYTF.

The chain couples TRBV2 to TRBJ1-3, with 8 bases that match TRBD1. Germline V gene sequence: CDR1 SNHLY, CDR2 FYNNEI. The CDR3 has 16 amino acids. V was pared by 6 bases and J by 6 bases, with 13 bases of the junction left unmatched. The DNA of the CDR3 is TGTGCCAGCAGCACGTTTGATTGGACAGGGCTAAACACCATATATTTT. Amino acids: CASSTFDWTGLNTIYF.